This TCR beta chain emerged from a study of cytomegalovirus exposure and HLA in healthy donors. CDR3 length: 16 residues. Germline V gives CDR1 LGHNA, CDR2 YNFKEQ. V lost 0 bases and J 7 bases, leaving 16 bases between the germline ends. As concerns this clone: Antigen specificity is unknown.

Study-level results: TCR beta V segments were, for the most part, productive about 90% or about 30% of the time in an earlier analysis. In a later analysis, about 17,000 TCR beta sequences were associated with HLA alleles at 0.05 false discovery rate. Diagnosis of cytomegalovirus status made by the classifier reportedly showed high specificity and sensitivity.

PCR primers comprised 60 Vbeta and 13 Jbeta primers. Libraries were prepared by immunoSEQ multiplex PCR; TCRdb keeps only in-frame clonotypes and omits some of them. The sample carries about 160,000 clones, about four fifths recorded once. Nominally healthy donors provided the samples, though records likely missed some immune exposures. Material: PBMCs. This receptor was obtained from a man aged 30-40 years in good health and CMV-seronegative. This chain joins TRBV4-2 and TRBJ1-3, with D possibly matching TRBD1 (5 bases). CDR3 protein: CASSQDNAGRSNTIYF. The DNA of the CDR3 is TGTGCCAGCAGCCAAGATAACGCAGGGCGTTCGAACACCATATATTTT.